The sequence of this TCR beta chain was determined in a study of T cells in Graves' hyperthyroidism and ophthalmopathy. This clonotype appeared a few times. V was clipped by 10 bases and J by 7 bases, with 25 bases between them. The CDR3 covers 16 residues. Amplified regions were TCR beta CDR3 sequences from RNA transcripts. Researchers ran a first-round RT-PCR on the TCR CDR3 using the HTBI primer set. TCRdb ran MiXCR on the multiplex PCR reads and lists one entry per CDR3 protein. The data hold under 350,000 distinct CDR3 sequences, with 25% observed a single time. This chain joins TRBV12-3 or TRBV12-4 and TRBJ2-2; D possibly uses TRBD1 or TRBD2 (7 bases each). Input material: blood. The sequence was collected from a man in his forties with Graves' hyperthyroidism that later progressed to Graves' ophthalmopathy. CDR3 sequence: CATPGEGALGDGELFF. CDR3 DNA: TGTGCCACCCCCGGGGAGGGGGCCCTAGGGGACGGGGAGCTGTTTTTT.